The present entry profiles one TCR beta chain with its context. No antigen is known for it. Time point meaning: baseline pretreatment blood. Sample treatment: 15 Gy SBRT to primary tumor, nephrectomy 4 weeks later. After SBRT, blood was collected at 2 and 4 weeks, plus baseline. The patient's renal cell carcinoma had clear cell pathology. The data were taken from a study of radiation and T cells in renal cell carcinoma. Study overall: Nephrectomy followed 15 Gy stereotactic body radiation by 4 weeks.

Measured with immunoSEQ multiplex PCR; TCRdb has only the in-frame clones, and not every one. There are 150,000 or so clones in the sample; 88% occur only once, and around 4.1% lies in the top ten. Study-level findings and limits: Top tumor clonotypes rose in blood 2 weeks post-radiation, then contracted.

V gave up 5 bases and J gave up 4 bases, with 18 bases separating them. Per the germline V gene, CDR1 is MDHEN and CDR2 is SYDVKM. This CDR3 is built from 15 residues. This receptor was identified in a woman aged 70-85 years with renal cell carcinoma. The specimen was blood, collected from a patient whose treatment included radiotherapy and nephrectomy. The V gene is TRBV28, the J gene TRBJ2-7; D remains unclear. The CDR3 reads CASSPFWGRSYEQYF. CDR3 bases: TGTGCCAGCAGTCCCTTCTGGGGAAGGTCTTACGAGCAGTACTTC.